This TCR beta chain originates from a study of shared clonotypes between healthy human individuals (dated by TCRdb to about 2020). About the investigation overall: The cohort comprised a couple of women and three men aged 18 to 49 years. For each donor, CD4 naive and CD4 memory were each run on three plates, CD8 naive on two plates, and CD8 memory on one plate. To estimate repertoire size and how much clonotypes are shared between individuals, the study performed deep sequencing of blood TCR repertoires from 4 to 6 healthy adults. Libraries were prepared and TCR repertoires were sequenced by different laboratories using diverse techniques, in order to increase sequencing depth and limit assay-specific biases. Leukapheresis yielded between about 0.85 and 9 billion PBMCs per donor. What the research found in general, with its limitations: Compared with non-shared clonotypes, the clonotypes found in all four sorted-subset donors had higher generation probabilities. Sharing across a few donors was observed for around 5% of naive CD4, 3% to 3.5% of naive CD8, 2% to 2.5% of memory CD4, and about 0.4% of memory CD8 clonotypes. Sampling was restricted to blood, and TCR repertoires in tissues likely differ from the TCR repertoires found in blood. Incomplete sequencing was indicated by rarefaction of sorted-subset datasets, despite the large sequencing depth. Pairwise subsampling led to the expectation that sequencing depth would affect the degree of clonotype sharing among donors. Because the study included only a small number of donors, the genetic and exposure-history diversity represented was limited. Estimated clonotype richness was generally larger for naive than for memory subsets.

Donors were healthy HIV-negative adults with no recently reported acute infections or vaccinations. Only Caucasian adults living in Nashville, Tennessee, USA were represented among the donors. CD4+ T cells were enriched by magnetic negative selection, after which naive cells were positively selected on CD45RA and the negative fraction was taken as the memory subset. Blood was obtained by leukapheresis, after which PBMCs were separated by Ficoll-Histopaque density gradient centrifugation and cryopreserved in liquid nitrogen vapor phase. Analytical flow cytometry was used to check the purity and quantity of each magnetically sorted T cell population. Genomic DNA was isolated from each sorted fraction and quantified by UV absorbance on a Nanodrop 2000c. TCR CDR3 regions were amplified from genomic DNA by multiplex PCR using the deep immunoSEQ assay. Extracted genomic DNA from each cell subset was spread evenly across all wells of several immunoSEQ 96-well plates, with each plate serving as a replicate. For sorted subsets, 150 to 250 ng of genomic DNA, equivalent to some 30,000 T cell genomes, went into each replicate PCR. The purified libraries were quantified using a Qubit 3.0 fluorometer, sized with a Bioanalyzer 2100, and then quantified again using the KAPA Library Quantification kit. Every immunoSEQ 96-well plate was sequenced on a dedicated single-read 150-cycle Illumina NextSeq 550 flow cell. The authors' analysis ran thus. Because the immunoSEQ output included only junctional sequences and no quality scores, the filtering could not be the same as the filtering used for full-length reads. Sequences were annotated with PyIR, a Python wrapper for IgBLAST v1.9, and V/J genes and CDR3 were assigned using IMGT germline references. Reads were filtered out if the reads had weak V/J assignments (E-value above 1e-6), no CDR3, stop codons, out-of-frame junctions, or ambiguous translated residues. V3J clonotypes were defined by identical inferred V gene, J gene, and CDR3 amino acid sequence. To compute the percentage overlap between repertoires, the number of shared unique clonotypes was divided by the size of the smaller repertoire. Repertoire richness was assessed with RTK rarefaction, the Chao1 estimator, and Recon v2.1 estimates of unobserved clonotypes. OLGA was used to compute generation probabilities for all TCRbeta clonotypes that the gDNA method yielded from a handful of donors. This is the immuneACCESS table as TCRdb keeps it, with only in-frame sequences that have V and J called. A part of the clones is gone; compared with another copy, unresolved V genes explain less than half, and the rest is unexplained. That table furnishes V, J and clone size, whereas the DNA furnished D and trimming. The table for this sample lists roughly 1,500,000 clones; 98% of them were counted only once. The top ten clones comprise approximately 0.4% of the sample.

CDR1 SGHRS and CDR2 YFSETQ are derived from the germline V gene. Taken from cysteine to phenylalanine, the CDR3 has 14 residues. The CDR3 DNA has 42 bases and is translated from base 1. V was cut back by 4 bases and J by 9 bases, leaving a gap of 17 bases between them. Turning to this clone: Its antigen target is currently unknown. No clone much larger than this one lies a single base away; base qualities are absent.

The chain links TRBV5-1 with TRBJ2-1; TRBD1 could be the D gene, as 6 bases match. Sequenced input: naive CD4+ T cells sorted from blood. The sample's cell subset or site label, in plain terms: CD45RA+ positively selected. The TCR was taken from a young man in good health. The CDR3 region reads CASSLEPGEGEQFF. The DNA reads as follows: TGCGCCAGCAGCCTTGAGCCAGGGGAAGGTGAGCAGTTCTTC.